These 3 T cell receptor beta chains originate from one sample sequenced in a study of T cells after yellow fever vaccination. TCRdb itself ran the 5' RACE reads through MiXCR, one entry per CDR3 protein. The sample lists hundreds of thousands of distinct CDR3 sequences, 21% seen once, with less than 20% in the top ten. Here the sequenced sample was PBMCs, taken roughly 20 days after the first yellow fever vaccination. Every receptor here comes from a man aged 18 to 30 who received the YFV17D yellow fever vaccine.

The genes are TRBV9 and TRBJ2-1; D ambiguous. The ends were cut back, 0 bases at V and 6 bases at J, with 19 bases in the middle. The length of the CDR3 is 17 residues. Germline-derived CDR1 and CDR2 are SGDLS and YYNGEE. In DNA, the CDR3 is TGTGCCAGCAGCGTAGTCGGCTCACCTACCCCCATCAATGAGCAGTTCTTC. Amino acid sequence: CASSVVGSPTPINEQFF.

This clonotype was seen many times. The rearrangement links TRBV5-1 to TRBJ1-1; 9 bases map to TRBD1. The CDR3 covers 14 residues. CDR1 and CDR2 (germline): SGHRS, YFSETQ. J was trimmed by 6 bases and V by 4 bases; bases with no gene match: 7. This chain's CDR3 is CASSNRGRTPEAFF. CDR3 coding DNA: TGCGCCAGCAGCAACAGGGGGCGCACCCCTGAAGCTTTCTTT.

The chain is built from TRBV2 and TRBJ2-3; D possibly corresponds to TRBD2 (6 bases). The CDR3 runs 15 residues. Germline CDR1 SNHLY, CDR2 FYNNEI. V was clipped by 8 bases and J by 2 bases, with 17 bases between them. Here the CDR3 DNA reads TGTGCCAGCTCGCGGGCGCGGGGTTTCACAGATACGCAGTATTTT. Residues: CASSRARGFTDTQYF.